Below are 26 T cell receptor beta chains sequenced from a single sample in a study of cytomegalovirus exposure and HLA in healthy donors. PCR involved 60 Vbeta and 13 Jbeta primers. Libraries were prepared by immunoSEQ multiplex PCR; TCRdb keeps only in-frame clonotypes and omits some of them. The repertoire holds fewer than 150,000 clones, with around 82% as singletons. Sequenced: PBMCs. The receptors were gathered from a man aged 35-49 years in good health and CMV-seropositive.

The V gene is TRBV4-1, the J gene TRBJ1-3; D is undetermined. Deletions cut 2 bases from V and 0 bases from J, with 14 bases between. The CDR3 totals 17 residues. Germline V lookup: CDR1 MGHRA, CDR2 YSYEKL. Here the CDR3 reads CASSQIGRGLSGNTIYF. In DNA, the CDR3 is TGCGCCAGCAGCCAAATAGGCCGAGGTCTCTCTGGAAACACCATATATTTT.

The chain combines TRBV9 with TRBJ1-1; D possibly corresponds to TRBD1 (5 bases). Germline V gene data show CDR1 as SGDLS and CDR2 as YYNGEE. Trimming shortened V by 3 bases and J by 4 bases, and 13 bases separated the two germline ends. This CDR3 contains 14 residues. The CDR3 spells CASSGDAGFTEAFF. CDR3 nucleotides: TGTGCCAGCAGCGGGGACGCGGGGTTCACTGAAGCTTTCTTT.

CDR3 in DNA: TGTGCCAGCAGTTTATTGGGACAGACGAACTATGGCTACACCTTC. Its protein is CASSLLGQTNYGYTF. This chain uses TRBV28 with TRBJ1-2, with 7 bases aligning to TRBD1. Unmatched junction bases numbered 4, after V lost 1 base and J lost 2 bases. CDR3 size: 15 residues. Looked up from germline, CDR1 is MDHEN and CDR2 is SYDVKM.

The chain links TRBV11-2 to TRBJ2-5; 7 nucleotides match TRBD1. V dropped 1 base and J dropped 7; count of bases not matched to a gene: 9. The CDR3 runs to 15 residues. Germline loops: CDR1 SGHAT, CDR2 FQNNGV. This CDR3 is CASSLGGGGIPTQYF. CDR3 nucleotides: TGTGCCAGCAGCTTAGGAGGGGGCGGAATTCCGACCCAGTACTTC.

The chain employs TRBV6-5 and TRBJ2-7, with TRBD2 matching 13 bases. CDR1 and CDR2 from the germline V gene are MNHEY and SVGAGI. This CDR3 comprises 15 residues. Trimming took 5 bases from V and 0 from J; bases not matched to a gene: 1. The chain's CDR3 is CASSRTSGSSYEQYF. CDR3 DNA: TGTGCCAGCAGTCGGACTAGCGGGAGCTCCTACGAGCAGTACTTC.

The rearrangement joins TRBV27 to TRBJ1-2; D possibly corresponds to TRBD1 (5 bases). The CDR3 spans 13 residues. Trimming left V 5 bases short and J 5 bases short, with 12 bases between. Germline lookup yields CDR1 MNHEY and CDR2 SMNVEV (reference sequence). The CDR3 coding sequence is TGTGCCAGCAGTCCCCGGGGGGGGTATGGCTACACCTTC. Protein product: CASSPRGGYGYTF.

This clone came up a few times. The genes are TRBV5-6 and TRBJ2-3; TRBD2 matches at 10 bases. The trim removed 1 base at V and 5 bases at J, leaving 7 bases unmatched. Germline loops: CDR1 SGHDT, CDR2 YYEEEE. The CDR3 is 16 amino acids. CDR3 sequence reads: CASSLLAGDVVDTQYF. In DNA, the CDR3 is TGTGCCAGCAGCTTGCTAGCGGGAGATGTGGTAGATACGCAGTATTTT.

This clone was detected only once. V and J are TRBV7-9 and TRBJ1-2; 9 bases align to TRBD1. This CDR3 spans 15 amino acids. Germline lookup yields CDR1 SEHNR and CDR2 FQNEAQ (reference sequence). Trimming cost V 6 bases and J 6 bases; bases outside gene matches: 11. CDR3 residues: CASSQSMGQGDGYTF. The CDR3 bases are TGTGCCAGCAGTCAAAGTATGGGACAGGGAGATGGCTACACCTTC.

The V and J genes are TRBV9 and TRBJ2-5; 8 nucleotides align to TRBD1. CDR1 is SGDLS, CDR2 YYNGEE, per germline. With 4 bases clipped from V and 4 bases from J, the junction kept 9 bases outside the gene matches. CDR3 length: 15 residues. This CDR3 reads CASSSDGQGRETQYF. In DNA form, the CDR3 reads TGTGCCAGCAGCTCCGATGGACAGGGAAGAGAGACCCAGTACTTC.

This chain uses TRBV13 with TRBJ1-5; a weak D match, TRBD1 (5 bases). With 3 bases removed from V and 5 bases from J, the gap between germline ends came to 8 bases. This CDR3 is built from 13 residues. Germline loops: CDR1 PRHDT, CDR2 FYEKMQ (reference sequence). CDR3 sequence (DNA): TGTGCCAGCAGCTTGGGGGGGGATCAGCCCCAGCATTTT. Translation gives CASSLGGDQPQHF.

This clone was recorded only once. The chain links TRBV6-5 to TRBJ1-1, with TRBD1 identical over 8 bases. The CDR3 totals 14 residues. Germline V gives CDR1 MNHEY, CDR2 SVGAGI. Losses at the gene ends were 6 bases for V and 4 bases for J; bases not matched to a gene: 7. CDR3: CASRPQGVFTEAFF. CDR3 coding DNA: TGTGCCAGCAGACCACAGGGGGTTTTCACTGAAGCTTTCTTT.

V is TRBV9 and J is TRBJ2-7; D is perhaps TRBD2 (5 bases). Germline V gene lookup returns CDR1 SGDLS and CDR2 YYNGEE. This CDR3 is built from 14 residues. The V and J ends lost 0 bases and 2 bases respectively, with 9 bases between them. CDR3 in amino acids: CASSVGGFPYEQYF. In nucleotides, the CDR3 is TGTGCCAGCAGCGTAGGCGGGTTTCCCTACGAGCAGTACTTC.

The chain carries TRBV28 and TRBJ1-4; TRBD1 aligns across 10 bases. The length of the CDR3 is 14 residues. V dropped 6 bases and J dropped 5; count of bases not matched to a gene: 3. Looked up from germline, CDR1 is MDHEN and CDR2 is SYDVKM. DNA for the CDR3: TGTGCCAGCAGAAGACAGGGGGCGAATGAAAAACTGTTTTTT. Its translation is CASRRQGANEKLFF.

Only a few counts were recorded for this clone. The V gene is TRBV7-6, the J gene TRBJ1-6, with no clear D. V lost 3 bases and J 8 bases, leaving 5 bases between the germline ends. CDR1 SGHVS and CDR2 FNYEAQ come from the germline V gene. This CDR3 spans 12 amino acids. The CDR3 DNA sequence: TGTGCCAGCAGCTTTGCGGATTCACCCCTCCACTTT. Its translation: CASSFADSPLHF.

V and J are TRBV4-1 and TRBJ1-1, with D uncertain. The CDR3 spans 13 residues. CDR1 is MGHRA, CDR2 YSYEKL, per germline. Trimming took off 1 base at V and 3 bases at J, with 6 bases between the two ends. As DNA, the CDR3 is TGCGCCAGCAGCCAAGCCCCGTACACTGAAGCTTTCTTT. Encoded protein: CASSQAPYTEAFF.

The chain uses TRBV7-9 and TRBJ2-1, with TRBD1 matching 9 bases. This CDR3 spans 13 amino acids. The germline gives CDR1 SEHNR, CDR2 FQNEAQ (reference sequence). V dropped 5 bases and J dropped 5; count of bases not matched to a gene: 1. The CDR3 coding sequence is TGTGCCAGCAGCGGGGACAGGGACAATGAGCAGTTCTTC. Amino acid sequence: CASSGDRDNEQFF. Together with reference TRBV7-9 and TRBJ2-1, the CDR3 gives the full variable domain: DTGVSQNPRHKITKRGQNVTFRCDPISEHNRLYWYRQTLGQGPEFLTYFQNEAQLEKSRLLSDRFSAERPKGSFSTLEIQRTEQGDSAMYLCASSGDRDNEQFFGPGTRLTVL.

J is TRBJ1-1 and V is TRBV28; 7 bases are shared with TRBD1. The CDR3 has 13 amino acids. The V segment lost 5 bases and the J segment 13 bases; nucleotides outside the gene matches: 13. The V gene's germline CDR1 is MDHEN and CDR2 SYDVKM. In DNA form, the CDR3 reads TGTGCCAGCAGTCCCGGACAGGACCCCAAGCTTTTCTTT. This translates into CASSPGQDPKLFF.

Only one count was recorded for this clone. The chain combines TRBV30 with TRBJ2-5; 9 nucleotides match TRBD1. The J call may be incorrect, as the DNA end agrees better with TRBJ2-7. This CDR3 is built from 15 residues. Germline V lookup: CDR1 GTSNPN, CDR2 SVGIG (reference sequence). The CDR3 DNA sequence: TGTGCCTGGAGGGGGCCGGGGACAGGGAGCTACGAGCAGTACTTC. Protein sequence: CAWRGPGTGSYEQYF.

The chain has TRBV13 and TRBJ2-1; D is perhaps TRBD1 (6 bases). V was clipped by 2 bases and J by 1 base, with 12 bases between them. Germline values: CDR1 PRHDT, CDR2 FYEKMQ (reference sequence). The CDR3 consists of 16 residues. The CDR3 loop is CASSLPGQPSYNEQFF. As DNA, the CDR3 is TGTGCCAGCAGCTTACCGGGACAACCTTCCTACAATGAGCAGTTCTTC.

The V call is TRBV5-6, the J call TRBJ2-1, with D possibly matching TRBD2 (6 bases). The CDR3 consists of 13 residues. Trimming shortened V by 4 bases and J by 6 bases, and 11 bases separated the two germline ends. Germline values: CDR1 SGHDT, CDR2 YYEEEE. The CDR3 loop reads CASSPEGINEQFF. The CDR3 region has the DNA TGTGCCAGCAGCCCGGAGGGGATCAATGAGCAGTTCTTC.

The chain recombines TRBV19 with TRBJ1-1; possibly TRBD1 for D (6 bases). The CDR3 runs to 13 residues. Trimming left V 6 bases short and J 3 bases short, with 11 bases between. CDR1 and CDR2 from the germline V gene are LNHDA and SQIVND (reference sequence). In nucleotides, the CDR3 is TGTGCCAGTAGGAGTGACAGGCACACTGAAGCTTTCTTT. Its translation is CASRSDRHTEAFF.

J is TRBJ2-3 and V is TRBV5-4; 7 bases fit TRBD2. There are 15 residues in the CDR3. V dropped 2 bases and J dropped 4; count of bases not matched to a gene: 7. Germline loops: CDR1 SGHNT, CDR2 YYREEE (reference sequence). The CDR3 DNA reads TGTGCCAGCAGCTTTATGTCGGCGGGGGCAGATACGCAGTATTTT. This translates into CASSFMSAGADTQYF.

This chain links TRBV4-2 with TRBJ2-7; 8 bases fit TRBD1. Germline-derived CDR1 and CDR2 are LGHNA and YNFKEQ. V shed 0 bases and J 3 bases; nucleotides not matched to a gene: 7. The CDR3 has 16 residues. The CDR3 sequence: CASSQDVGGQVYEQYF. The CDR3 nucleotides read TGTGCCAGCAGCCAAGATGTGGGGGGACAGGTCTACGAGCAGTACTTC.

The chain is built from TRBV7-2 and TRBJ2-3; 9 bases fit TRBD2. The CDR3 is 15 amino acids. Per the germline V gene, CDR1 is SGHTA and CDR2 is FQGNSA. Germline trimming cut 6 bases from V and 1 base from J; bases unmatched to any gene: 5. CDR3 sequence reads: CASRPSGTRTDTQYF. The CDR3 nucleotides are TGTGCCAGCAGGCCTAGCGGGACCCGCACAGATACGCAGTATTTT. Complete variable domain (other parts from reference TRBV7-2 and TRBJ2-3): GAGVSQSPSNKVTEKGKDVELRCDPISGHTALYWYRQSLGQGLEFLIYFQGNSAPDKSGLPSDRFSAERTGGSVSTLTIQRTQQEDSAVYLCASRPSGTRTDTQYFGPGTRLTVL.

This clone was seen only once. V usage is TRBV30 and J usage is TRBJ2-1; 7 bases line up with TRBD2. V was clipped by 4 bases and J by 4 bases; unmatched bases: 10. This CDR3 contains 15 residues. Per germline, CDR1 GTSNPN and CDR2 SVGIG (reference sequence). This CDR3 reads CAWIDPLAEYNEQFF. DNA of the CDR3: TGTGCCTGGATTGATCCGCTAGCGGAATACAATGAGCAGTTCTTC.

The CDR3 nucleotides are TGTGCCAGCAGTGAAACTCGTCGGGGTGAGTACTTC. This encodes CASSETRRGEYF. This chain joins TRBV6-1 and TRBJ2-7; maybe TRBD2 (5 bases). V lost 2 bases to trimming and J lost 11 bases, with 13 bases between them. The CDR3 spans 12 residues. Germline lookup yields CDR1 MNHNS and CDR2 SASEGT.